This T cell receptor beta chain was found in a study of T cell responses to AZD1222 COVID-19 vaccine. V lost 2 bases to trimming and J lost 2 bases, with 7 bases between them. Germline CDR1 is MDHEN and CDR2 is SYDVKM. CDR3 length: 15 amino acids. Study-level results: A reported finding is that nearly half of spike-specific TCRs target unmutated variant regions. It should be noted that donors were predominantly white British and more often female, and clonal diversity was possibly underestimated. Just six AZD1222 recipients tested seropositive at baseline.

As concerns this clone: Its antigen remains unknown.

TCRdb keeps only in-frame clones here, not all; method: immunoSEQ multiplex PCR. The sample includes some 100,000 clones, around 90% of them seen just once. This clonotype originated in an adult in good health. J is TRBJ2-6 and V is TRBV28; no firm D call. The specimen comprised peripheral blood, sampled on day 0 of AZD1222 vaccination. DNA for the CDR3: TGTGCCAGCAGTTTACACAACACTGGGGCCAACGTCCTGACTTTC. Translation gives CASSLHNTGANVLTF.